This TCR beta chain was identified during a study of blood T cell repertoires in COVID-19. Trimming removed 1 base at V and 5 bases at J, with 13 bases between. The CDR3 spans 14 residues. In the original processing: Amplification from reference gene primers served as the basis for estimated nucleated cell counts. This table comes from immunoSEQ multiplex PCR, and its TCRdb copy is limited to in-frame clones, with some not included. The V and J calls and clone size come from that table; D and trimming were worked out from the DNA. This sample has roughly 200,000 clones, with over 80% found just once.

This TCR was sampled from a man aged 25 to 45 who had recovered from COVID-19. This rearrangement joins TRBV5-3 to TRBJ2-7; D possibly corresponds to TRBD1 (5 bases). TRBV5-3 is identified as an open reading frame with a role that is uncertain. Sequencing input: PBMCs or T cells enriched from blood (not recorded which). This CDR3 reads CARSLPGNHHEQYF. In DNA, the CDR3 is TGTGCCAGAAGCTTGCCAGGGAACCACCACGAGCAGTACTTC.